The text below deals with one TCR beta chain. The table came from immunoSEQ multiplex PCR; TCRdb's copy has only in-frame clones and leaves some out. The sample holds roughly 87,000 clones, about 85% seen once. CDR3 length equals 12 residues. Germline CDR1 and CDR2: SEHNR and FQNEAQ (reference sequence). Trimming pared 5 bases from V and 8 bases from J, leaving 9 bases between. This entry belongs to a study of blood T cell repertoires in COVID-19. Study overall: Acute and convalescent COVID-19 samples came from the United States, Italy and Spain.

The gene calls are TRBV7-9 and TRBJ2-2; a weak D match, TRBD2 (5 bases). The receptor was derived from a woman aged 65 to 85 with acute or convalescent COVID-19. Sequencing was carried out using peripheral blood. The CDR3 region has the DNA TGTGCCAGCAGCGTCGGGGTGGGGGAGCTGTTTTTT. It is translated as CASSVGVGELFF.